This is a list of T cell receptor beta chains from one sample in a study of beta chain features in type 1 diabetes. Clones were sequenced by immunoSEQ multiplex PCR, and TCRdb holds only the in-frame ones, with some missing. Counted here are around 100,000 clones, 28% occurring once; the ten biggest clones make up 0.5% to 0.55%. Source material: central memory CD4+ T cells from blood. These receptors were taken from a woman younger than 30 with type 1 diabetes. CDR3s include the opening cysteine and the closing phenylalanine or tryptophan. D genes are given only for firm matches. For some rows the clone size is stated as once, few or many, or as a class when expanded; others skip it.

d_gene,v_gene,abundance,j_gene,CDR3aa,CDR3nt
TRBD1,TRBV6-5,.,TRBJ1-2,CASSYPGQGAEGYTF,TGTGCCAGCAGTTACCCGGGACAGGGGGCGGAGGGCTACACCTTC
.,TRBV7-2,few,TRBJ2-1,CASSLATSATYNEQFF,TGTGCCAGCAGCTTAGCTACAAGCGCGACTTACAATGAGCAGTTCTTC
TRBD1,TRBV5-1,.,TRBJ2-5,CASSLRSRGQGKETQYF,TGCGCCAGCAGCTTGCGCTCCCGGGGACAGGGGAAAGAGACCCAGTACTTC
TRBD1,TRBV2,few,TRBJ2-2,CASSRQGRTGELFF,TGTGCCAGCAGTCGACAGGGGCGCACCGGGGAGCTGTTTTTT
.,TRBV11-2,few,TRBJ2-1,CASSLGWANNEQFF,TGTGCCAGCAGCTTAGGCTGGGCCAACAATGAGCAGTTCTTC
TRBD1,TRBV30,few,TRBJ2-7,CAWGQAAYEQYF,TGTGCCTGGGGACAGGCCGCCTACGAGCAGTACTTC
.,TRBV5-5,few,TRBJ2-7,CASSLRESHSYEQYF,TGTGCCAGCAGCTTGCGGGAGTCACACTCCTACGAGCAGTACTTC
.,TRBV5-1,.,TRBJ2-1,CASSLTFSSYNEQFF,TGCGCCAGCAGCTTGACGTTTAGCTCCTACAATGAGCAGTTCTTC
TRBD1,TRBV7-2,.,TRBJ2-7,CASSLGGGTYEQYF,TGTGCCAGCAGCTTAGGAGGGGGCACTTACGAGCAGTACTTC
.,TRBV6-1,.,TRBJ1-2,CASSEGSRVYGYTF,TGTGCCAGCAGTGAAGGGTCCCGGGTTTACGGCTACACCTTC
TRBD2,TRBV10-3,few,TRBJ2-2,CAHSSGLAGPGELFF,TGTGCCCACTCCTCGGGCCTAGCGGGACCCGGGGAGCTGTTTTTT
.,TRBV6-1,few,TRBJ1-1,CASSVRQDTEAFF,TGTGCCAGCAGTGTACGACAGGACACTGAAGCTTTCTTT
.,TRBV5-1,.,TRBJ2-1,CASTIAIGGDNEQFF,TGCGCCAGCACCATCGCAATCGGGGGAGACAATGAGCAGTTCTTC
.,TRBV28,.,TRBJ2-3,CASSSPQTATQYF,TGTGCCAGCAGTTCCCCCCAAACAGCTACGCAGTATTTT
TRBD2,TRBV29-1,few,TRBJ2-2,CSVAELAGTGELFF,TGCAGCGTTGCGGAGCTAGCGGGGACCGGGGAGCTGTTTTTT
TRBD1,TRBV4-1,few,TRBJ2-7,CASSYGPGGTYEQYF,TGCGCCAGCAGCTATGGGCCAGGGGGAACCTACGAGCAGTACTTC
.,TRBV28,few,TRBJ1-4,CASSGQFLNEKLFF,TGTGCCAGCAGTGGACAGTTCTTAAATGAAAAACTGTTTTTT
TRBD2,TRBV7-3,few,TRBJ2-5,CASSPRPGGGAAQYF,TGTGCCAGCAGTCCACGCCCCGGCGGGGGGGCGGCCCAGTACTTC
.,TRBV4-3,many,TRBJ2-6,CASSQDMLGAGANVLTF,TGCGCCAGCAGCCAAGATATGCTAGGGGCCGGGGCCAACGTCCTGACTTTC
.,TRBV10-3,few,TRBJ1-1,CAIKEREGLNTEAFF,TGTGCCATCAAGGAAAGGGAGGGTTTGAACACTGAAGCTTTCTTT
.,TRBV6-1,few,TRBJ2-6,CASSEYGSGGANVLTF,TGTGCCAGCAGTGAATATGGGAGTGGTGGGGCCAACGTCCTGACTTTC
.,TRBV19,few,TRBJ2-3,CASSRKRTSTDTQYF,TGTGCCAGTAGTAGAAAAAGAACTAGCACAGATACGCAGTATTTT
TRBD1,TRBV7-7,.,TRBJ2-1,CASSWDRDNEQFF,TGTGCCAGCAGCTGGGACAGAGACAATGAGCAGTTCTTC
TRBD2,TRBV28,few,TRBJ2-7,CASSPIAGDYEQYF,TGTGCCAGCAGTCCGATAGCGGGAGATTACGAGCAGTACTTC
.,TRBV5-1,.,TRBJ2-7,CASSPNIGHTYEQYF,TGCGCCAGCAGCCCCAACATCGGACATACGTACGAGCAGTACTTC
TRBD2,TRBV28,.,TRBJ2-3,CASSISAGNTDTQYF,TGTGCCAGCAGTATATCAGCGGGGAACACAGATACGCAGTATTTT
.,TRBV7-3,.,TRBJ2-1,CASSLVAGSQFF,TGTGCCAGCAGCTTAGTGGCGGGGAGTCAGTTCTTC
.,TRBV5-1,.,TRBJ2-3,CASSFSRESQYF,TGTGCCAGCAGCTTTTCTAGGGAGTCGCAGTATTTT
TRBD1,TRBV30,.,TRBJ1-4,CAWSHGTAGEKLFF,TGTGCCTGGAGTCACGGGACAGCCGGGGAAAAACTGTTTTTT
.,TRBV28,.,TRBJ2-3,CASRATDTQYF,TGTGCCAGCAGGGCCACAGATACGCAGTATTTT
.,TRBV21-1,.,TRBJ2-3,CASSKEVGAGTDTQYF,.
TRBD1,TRBV5-4,.,TRBJ2-4,CAISTGEKNIQYF,TGTGCCATTTCGACAGGGGAGAAGAACATTCAGTACTTC
.,TRBV18,few,TRBJ2-6,CASSSSSVAGANVLTF,TGTGCCAGCTCATCCTCGTCGGTAGCTGGGGCCAACGTCCTGACTTTC
TRBD2,TRBV7-2,.,TRBJ2-1,CASSLDYGTSVDEQFF,TGTGCCAGCAGCTTAGATTATGGGACTAGCGTCGATGAGCAGTTCTTC
.,TRBV30,.,TRBJ2-1,CAWIDLGVSIHNEQFF,TGTGCCTGGATTGACCTCGGGGTTAGCATCCACAATGAGCAGTTCTTC
.,TRBV2,.,TRBJ1-1,CASRTEDSEAFF,TGTGCCAGCAGGACGGAGGACAGTGAAGCTTTCTTT
.,TRBV28,few,TRBJ1-2,CASSPPYRDTHGYTF,TGTGCCAGCAGTCCCCCCTACCGGGACACCCATGGCTACACCTTC